The T cell receptor beta chain under discussion was sequenced for a study of cytomegalovirus exposure and HLA in healthy donors. The PCR used 60 Vbeta and 13 Jbeta primers. Sequenced by immunoSEQ multiplex PCR; TCRdb stores in-frame clones only, minus some. This repertoire shows roughly 150,000 clones, almost 80% found once; its top ten account for 9% to 10%. The germline gives CDR1 MNHNY, CDR2 SVGAGI (reference sequence). CDR3 size: 15 residues. Trimming took 6 bases from V and 5 from J; bases not matched to a gene: 9. J is TRBJ1-1 and V is TRBV6-6; 10 bases are shared with TRBD1. The sample comprised PBMCs. The sequence was collected from a young man in good health and CMV-seropositive. DNA for the CDR3: TGTGCCAGCAGCGATCCGGGACAGGGGAGAACTGAAGCTTTCTTT. Translating gives CASSDPGQGRTEAFF.